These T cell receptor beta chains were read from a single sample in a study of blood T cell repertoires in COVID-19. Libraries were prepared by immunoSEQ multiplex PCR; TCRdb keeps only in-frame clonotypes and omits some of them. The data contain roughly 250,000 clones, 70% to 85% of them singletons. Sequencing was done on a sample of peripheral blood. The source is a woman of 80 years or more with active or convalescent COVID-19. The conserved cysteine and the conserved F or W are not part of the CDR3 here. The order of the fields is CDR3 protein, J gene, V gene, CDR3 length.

cdr3_aa: SVADGDSSGYT; j_call: TRBJ1-2; v_call: TRBV29-1; cdr3_length: 11
cdr3_aa: ASSFGLAGGPQETQY; j_call: TRBJ2-5; v_call: TRBV5-8; cdr3_length: 15
cdr3_aa: ASSLRQGHTEAF; j_call: TRBJ1-1; v_call: TRBV28; cdr3_length: 12
cdr3_aa: ASSDSTPAGAHPPYEQY; j_call: TRBJ2-7; v_call: TRBV6-4; cdr3_length: 17
cdr3_aa: ASSESPGQEGEAF; j_call: TRBJ1-1; v_call: TRBV2; cdr3_length: 13
cdr3_aa: AWSPGLSPGYT; j_call: TRBJ1-2; v_call: TRBV30; cdr3_length: 11
cdr3_aa: ANHWRGRWHEQF; j_call: TRBJ2-1; v_call: TRBV23-1; cdr3_length: 12
cdr3_aa: ASSVDRYGTQY; j_call: TRBJ2-5; v_call: TRBV9; cdr3_length: 11
cdr3_aa: ASSTGQDNSPLH; j_call: TRBJ1-6; v_call: TRBV28; cdr3_length: 12
cdr3_aa: ASSVGGHLHLEQY; j_call: TRBJ2-7; v_call: TRBV9; cdr3_length: 13